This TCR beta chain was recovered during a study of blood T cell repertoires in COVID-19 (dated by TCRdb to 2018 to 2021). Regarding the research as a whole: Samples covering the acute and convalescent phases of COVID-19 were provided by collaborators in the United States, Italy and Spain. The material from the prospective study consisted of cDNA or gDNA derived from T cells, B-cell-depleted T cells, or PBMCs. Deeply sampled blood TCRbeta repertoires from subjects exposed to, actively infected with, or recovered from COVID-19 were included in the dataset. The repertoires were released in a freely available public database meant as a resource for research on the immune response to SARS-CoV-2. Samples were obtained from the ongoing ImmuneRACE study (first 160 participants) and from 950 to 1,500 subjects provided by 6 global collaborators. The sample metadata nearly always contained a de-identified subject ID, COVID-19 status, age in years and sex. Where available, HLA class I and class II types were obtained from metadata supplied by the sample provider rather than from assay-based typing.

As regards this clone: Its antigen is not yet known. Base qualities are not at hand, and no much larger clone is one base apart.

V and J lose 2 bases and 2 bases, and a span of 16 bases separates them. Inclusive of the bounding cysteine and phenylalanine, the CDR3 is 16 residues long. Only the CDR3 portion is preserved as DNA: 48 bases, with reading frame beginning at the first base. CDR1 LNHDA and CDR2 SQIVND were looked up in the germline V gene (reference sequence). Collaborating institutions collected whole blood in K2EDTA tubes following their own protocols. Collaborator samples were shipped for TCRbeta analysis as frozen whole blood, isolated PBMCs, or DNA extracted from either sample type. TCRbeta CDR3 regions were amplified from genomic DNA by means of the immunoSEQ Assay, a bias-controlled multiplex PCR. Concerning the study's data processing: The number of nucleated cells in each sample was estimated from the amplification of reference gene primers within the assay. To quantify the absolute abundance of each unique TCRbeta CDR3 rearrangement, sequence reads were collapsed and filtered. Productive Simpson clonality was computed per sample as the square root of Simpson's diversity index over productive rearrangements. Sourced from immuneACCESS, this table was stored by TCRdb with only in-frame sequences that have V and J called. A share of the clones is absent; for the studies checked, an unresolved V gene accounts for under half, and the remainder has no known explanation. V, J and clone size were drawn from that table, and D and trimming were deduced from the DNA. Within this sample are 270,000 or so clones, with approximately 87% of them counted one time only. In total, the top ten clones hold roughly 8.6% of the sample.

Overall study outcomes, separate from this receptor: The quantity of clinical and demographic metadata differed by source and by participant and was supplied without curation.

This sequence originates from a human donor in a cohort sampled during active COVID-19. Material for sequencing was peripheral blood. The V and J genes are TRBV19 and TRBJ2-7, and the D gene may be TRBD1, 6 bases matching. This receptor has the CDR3 CASSIRSGTPTYEQYF. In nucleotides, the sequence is TGTGCCAGTAGTATACGGTCTGGGACACCCACCTACGAGCAGTACTTC.